A single sample is the source of the 31 T cell receptor beta chains below, sequenced in a study of T cells after yellow fever vaccination. TCRdb independently ran MiXCR on the 5' RACE reads; one entry per CDR3 protein. The sample yields some 500,000 distinct CDR3 sequences, roughly 14% seen once. The specimen comprised PBMCs, sampled on the day of the yellow fever booster vaccination. The receptors originated from a man younger than 40 who received the YFV17D yellow fever vaccine.

This clonotype turned up a few times. The chain couples TRBV7-6 to TRBJ2-7; 9 positions match TRBD2. CDR3 length equals 13 residues. V lost 5 bases to trimming and J lost 4 bases; unmatched junction nucleotides: 3. The germline V gene has CDR1 SGHVS and CDR2 FNYEAQ. CDR3 region: CASSRTSEYEQYF. CDR3 nucleotides: TGTGCCAGCAGCCGGACTAGCGAATACGAGCAGTACTTC.

This clonotype was observed a handful of times. The V and J genes are TRBV6-1 and TRBJ2-2, with 7 bases lining up with TRBD1. Germline values: CDR1 MNHNS, CDR2 SASEGT. Losses at the gene ends were 6 bases for V and 4 bases for J; bases not matched to a gene: 2. The CDR3 is 13 amino acids. DNA for the CDR3: TGTGCCAGCAGGGGACAGATCACCGGGGAGCTGTTTTTT. Translated: CASRGQITGELFF.

This clonotype was recorded a few times. The chain has TRBV20-1 and TRBJ2-1; 12 bases align to TRBD2. V lost 3 bases, J lost 10 bases, and 4 bases stayed unmatched. Germline V CDR1 and CDR2: DFQATT, SNEGSKA (reference sequence). The CDR3 contains 13 residues. CDR3 in amino acids: CSASLAGGVEQFF. The CDR3 nucleotides are TGCAGTGCTAGTCTAGCGGGAGGGGTAGAGCAGTTCTTC.

V usage is TRBV5-1 and J usage is TRBJ2-5, with 8 bases identical to TRBD2. The CDR3 runs to 16 residues. The ends lost 3 bases at V and 1 base at J; junction bases unmatched: 8. Germline CDR1 SGHRS, CDR2 YFSETQ. The CDR3 spells CASSSGLGTSQETQYF. In DNA form, the CDR3 reads TGCGCCAGCAGCTCTGGCCTCGGGACTAGCCAAGAGACCCAGTACTTC. The whole variable domain, filled in from reference TRBV5-1 and TRBJ2-5, reads KAGVTQTPRYLIKTRGQQVTLSCSPISGHRSVSWYQQTPGQGLQFLFEYFSETQRNKGNFPGRFSGRQFSNSRSEMNVSTLELGDSALYLCASSSGLGTSQETQYFGPGTRLLVL.

For this clonotype: One end of the junction varies from germline; a read error may be responsible. The rearrangement joins TRBV5-1 to TRBJ1-4; no reliable D call. The CDR3 consists of 14 residues. Germline V gives CDR1 SGHRS, CDR2 YFSETQ. CDR3 loop: CASSARATNEKLSF. The CDR3 bases are TGCGCCAGCAGCGCGCGTGCAACTAATGAAAAACTGTCTTTT.

The chain combines TRBV12-3 or TRBV12-4 with TRBJ1-5; weak D call: TRBD1 (6 bases). The V gene lost 6 bases and the J gene lost 2 bases, with 14 bases spanning the gap. The CDR3 is 15 amino acids. The CDR3 region is CASSRQARGNQPQHF. DNA of the CDR3: TGTGCCAGCAGCCGACAGGCTCGAGGCAATCAGCCCCAGCATTTT.

This chain uses TRBV25-1 with TRBJ1-1, with D unclear. Looked up from germline, CDR1 is MGHDK and CDR2 is SYGVNS. The CDR3 consists of 12 residues. The V end was cut by 8 bases, the J end by 6 bases, with 13 bases between. CDR3 amino acids: CASGRGGAEAFF. The CDR3 nucleotides read TGTGCCAGCGGCCGAGGTGGGGCTGAAGCTTTCTTT.

This rearrangement joins TRBV29-1 to TRBJ2-1; D is uncertain. With 0 bases removed from V and 0 bases from J, the gap between germline ends came to 12 bases. The CDR3 runs to 16 residues. CDR1 is SQVTM and CDR2 is ANQGSEA in the germline V gene. CDR3 sequence (DNA): TGCAGCGTTGAAGATTTCGACGTTAGCTCCTACAATGAGCAGTTCTTC. Translating gives CSVEDFDVSSYNEQFF.

This clonotype showed up just a few times. This rearrangement joins TRBV3-1 to TRBJ2-2; tentative D call: TRBD2 (5 bases). V was cut by 2 bases and J by 1 base, with 8 bases left in between. The CDR3 has 15 amino acids. Germline loops: CDR1 LGHDT, CDR2 YNNKEL (reference sequence). CDR3 DNA: TGTGCCAGCAGCCAAACCGGGAAGAACACCGGGGAGCTGTTTTTT. Its protein product is CASSQTGKNTGELFF.

The rearrangement joins TRBV7-8 to TRBJ2-6; D gene uncertain. The germline CDR1 and CDR2 sequences are SGHVS and FQNEAQ. CDR3 length equals 16 residues. Trimming cost V 7 bases and J 0 bases, with 13 bases left between them. The CDR3 nucleotides are TGTGCCAGCACGGAAATAGTTGCCTCTGGGGCCAACGTCCTGACTTTC. Translating it yields CASTEIVASGANVLTF.

The V call is TRBV20-1, the J call TRBJ2-2; 7 nucleotides match TRBD2. Germline lookup yields CDR1 DFQATT and CDR2 SNEGSKA (reference sequence). There are 15 residues in the CDR3. The J segment lost 2 bases and the V segment lost 5 bases, leaving 8 bases of the junction unmatched. The DNA of the CDR3 is TGCAGTGCTCCCCGACCGGGGGGAAACACCGGGGAGCTGTTTTTT. Residues: CSAPRPGGNTGELFF.

The rearrangement links TRBV6-5 to TRBJ1-1; TRBD1 aligns across 7 bases. Germline CDR1 MNHEY, CDR2 SVGAGI. The CDR3 contains 12 residues. J was trimmed by 9 bases and V by 5 bases; bases with no gene match: 6. The CDR3 reads CASSAGDRKAFF. The CDR3 nucleotides read TGTGCCAGCAGTGCGGGGGACAGAAAAGCTTTCTTT.

This clonotype was found many times. Sequence at one end of the junction differs from germline and may be a read error. The rearrangement joins TRBV4-3 to TRBJ2-2; the D call may be TRBD1 or TRBD2 (6 bases each). This CDR3 spans 14 amino acids. CDR1 is LGHNA, CDR2 YSLEER, per germline. This chain's CDR3 is CASSQGGGTGELFF. CDR3 coding DNA: TGTGCCAGCAGCCAAGGAGGGGGGACCGGGGAGCTGTTTTTT.

This clonotype was counted only a few times. The chain's CDR3 is CASSFDAKNIQYF. The DNA for the CDR3 is TGTGCCAGCAGTTTTGACGCCAAAAACATTCAGTACTTC. The V and J genes are TRBV12-3 or TRBV12-4 and TRBJ2-4; no reliable D call. This CDR3 comprises 13 residues. Trimming pared 3 bases from V and 1 base from J, leaving 4 bases between.

The chain joins TRBV20-1 to TRBJ1-4; tentatively, D is TRBD1 (5 bases). The germline CDR1 and CDR2 sequences are DFQATT and SNEGSKA (reference sequence). The V end lost 5 bases, the J end lost 2 bases, and 9 bases lay between the germline ends. CDR3 size: 13 residues. CDR3 coding DNA: TGCAGTGCTCGGAGGGGCACTAATGAAAAACTGTTTTTT. Its protein product is CSARRGTNEKLFF.

This clonotype turned up a few times. This chain links TRBV20-1 with TRBJ1-5; TRBD1 matches 7 bases. Germline CDR1 DFQATT, CDR2 SNEGSKA (reference sequence). J gave up 1 base and V 4 bases, and 7 bases lay outside the gene matches. The CDR3 length is 15 residues. CDR3 protein: CSANPGGRSNQPQHF. The DNA of the CDR3 is TGCAGTGCTAATCCAGGGGGTCGGAGCAATCAGCCCCAGCATTTT.

The CDR3 reads CSAKQPSTDTQYF. CDR3 DNA sequence: TGCAGTGCCAAGCAGCCTAGCACAGATACGCAGTATTTT. The chain joins TRBV20-1 to TRBJ2-3; the D is unclear. Germline values: CDR1 DFQATT, CDR2 SNEGSKA (reference sequence). The V end was cut by 6 bases, the J end by 0 bases, with 10 bases between. The CDR3 has 13 amino acids.

This clonotype was observed a handful of times. The rearrangement joins TRBV7-2 to TRBJ2-1; 12 bases agree with TRBD2. V shed 8 bases and J 4 bases; nucleotides not matched to a gene: 3. Germline V CDR1 and CDR2: SGHTA, FQGNSA. This CDR3 has 14 residues. CDR3 protein: CASVGTSGYNEQFF. The CDR3 nucleotides read TGTGCCAGCGTTGGGACTAGCGGGTACAATGAGCAGTTCTTC. The full variable domain, completed using reference TRBV7-2 and TRBJ2-1, is GAGVSQSPSNKVTEKGKDVELRCDPISGHTALYWYRQSLGQGLEFLIYFQGNSAPDKSGLPSDRFSAERTGGSVSTLTIQRTQQEDSAVYLCASVGTSGYNEQFFGPGTRLTVL.

The chain combines TRBV7-8 with TRBJ2-5; D not resolved. This CDR3 is 15 amino acids long. Trimming cost V 5 bases and J 1 base, with 14 bases left between them. The V gene's germline CDR1 is SGHVS and CDR2 FQNEAQ. The chain's CDR3 is CASSAPPWFQETQYF. The CDR3, as DNA: TGTGCCAGCAGCGCACCGCCGTGGTTCCAAGAGACCCAGTACTTC.

This clonotype has more than one count but fewer than ten. The chain is built from TRBV13 and TRBJ2-7; the D gene is possibly TRBD1 (5 bases). The CDR3 runs to 15 residues. Per the germline V gene, CDR1 is PRHDT and CDR2 is FYEKMQ (reference sequence). Trimming cost V 1 base and J 5 bases, with 15 bases left between them. The CDR3, as DNA: TGTGCCAGCAGCTTAGAGGGTAGGGGTATCCACGAGCAGTACTTC. Translation: CASSLEGRGIHEQYF.

This rearrangement joins TRBV29-1 to TRBJ1-2, with 7 bases identical to TRBD1. Germline values: CDR1 SQVTM, CDR2 ANQGSEA. The CDR3 has 12 amino acids. Trimming removed 7 bases from V and 8 bases from J; junction bases left unmatched: 10. The CDR3 loop reads CSAPGQAGGYTF. The CDR3 nucleotides read TGCAGCGCACCTGGACAGGCGGGCGGCTACACCTTC.

This clonotype came up a few times. The rearrangement links TRBV18 to TRBJ1-1; D is undetermined. Germline CDR1 and CDR2: KGHSH and LQKENI. Trimming cost V 3 bases and J 5 bases, with 4 bases left between them. The CDR3 has 11 residues. CDR3 nucleotides: TGTGCCAGCTCACCGGAAACTGAAGCTTTCTTT. Translated: CASSPETEAFF.

The chain links TRBV20-1 to TRBJ2-7, with D uncertain. CDR3 length: 12 residues. V was pared by 0 bases and J by 3 bases, with 6 bases between. Germline V lookup: CDR1 DFQATT, CDR2 SNEGSKA (reference sequence). As DNA, the CDR3 is TGCAGTGCTAGAGACTCAATCTACGAGCAGTACTTC. Its translation: CSARDSIYEQYF.

This clonotype was observed once. The CDR3, as DNA: TGCAGTGCTAGGAGACTAGCCGGCGGGAACACCGGGGAGCTGTTTTTT. It is translated as CSARRLAGGNTGELFF. The chain carries TRBV20-1 and TRBJ2-2; TRBD2 matches at 7 bases. CDR3 length: 16 amino acids. Trimming at V came to 3 bases and at J to 1 base, leaving 8 bases not matched to a gene. From germline, CDR1 is DFQATT and CDR2 SNEGSKA (reference sequence).

The J gene is TRBJ1-2, the V gene TRBV7-2; a possible D gene is TRBD1 (5 bases). The ends were cut back, 8 bases at V and 6 bases at J, with 16 bases in the middle. CDR3 size: 13 residues. In germline, CDR1 is SGHTA, CDR2 FQGNSA. The CDR3 DNA reads as TGTGCCAGCGCTCCGGGGCCGGCAAATGGCTACACCTTC. This codes for CASAPGPANGYTF.

This clonotype has a handful of counts. CDR3 coding DNA: TGTGCCAGCAGTTTAGAAATCCACGAGCAGTACTTC. This sequence encodes CASSLEIHEQYF. This sequence joins TRBV12-3 or TRBV12-4 and TRBJ2-7; D gene ambiguous. The CDR3 has 12 residues. The ends were cut back, 1 base at V and 5 bases at J, with 6 bases in the middle.

The CDR3 is CASSEEWKYNSPLHF. The CDR3, as DNA: TGTGCCAGCAGTGAGGAGTGGAAATATAATTCACCCCTCCACTTT. The rearrangement uses TRBV25-1 and TRBJ1-6, with D unresolved. Between the trimmed V and J ends, which lost 3 bases and 4 bases, there was a span of 10 bases. Germline-derived CDR1 and CDR2 are MGHDK and SYGVNS. CDR3 length: 15 residues. Together with reference TRBV25-1 and TRBJ1-6, the CDR3 gives the full variable domain: EADIYQTPRYLVIGTGKKITLECSQTMGHDKMYWYQQDPGMELHLIHYSYGVNSTEKGDLSSESTVSRIRTEHFPLTLESARPSHTSQYLCASSEEWKYNSPLHFGNGTRLTVT.

The rearrangement uses TRBV14 and TRBJ1-4, with 10 nucleotides matching TRBD1. The CDR3 runs 15 residues. V trimming: 1 base; J trimming: 5 bases; junction bases outside the gene matches: 1. Per germline, CDR1 SGHDN and CDR2 FVKESK. The CDR3 sequence: CASSQGGQGNEKLFF. The CDR3 DNA reads TGTGCCAGCAGCCAAGGGGGACAGGGGAATGAAAAACTGTTTTTT.

This clonotype was seen a few times. The chain carries TRBV20-1 and TRBJ2-7; 7 bases align to TRBD2. V dropped 6 bases and J dropped 2; count of bases not matched to a gene: 7. CDR1 and CDR2 (germline): DFQATT, SNEGSKA (reference sequence). CDR3 length: 13 residues. The CDR3 DNA is TGCAGTGCCGTTAGCGGGCCGACCTACGAGCAGTACTTC. Amino acids: CSAVSGPTYEQYF.

This chain connects TRBV13 to TRBJ2-3, with 11 bases lining up with TRBD2. This CDR3 is built from 19 residues. CDR1 and CDR2 from the germline V gene are PRHDT and FYEKMQ (reference sequence). The J segment lost 4 bases and the V segment lost 4 bases, leaving 16 bases of the junction unmatched. The CDR3: CASSSAAGSGRAGADTQYF. The CDR3 DNA reads as TGTGCCAGCAGCTCCGCGGCCGGTAGCGGGAGGGCCGGGGCAGATACGCAGTATTTT.

The sample holds a few counts of this clonotype. The CDR3 bases are TGTGCCAGCAGCTTAGTAGGCCCCCAAGCCCAGCAGTACTTC. It specifies CASSLVGPQAQQYF. The V call is TRBV7-2, the J call TRBJ2-7; D not resolved. Trimming stripped 1 base from V and 8 bases from J, with 15 bases between. CDR1 and CDR2 (germline): SGHTA, FQGNSA. This CDR3 comprises 14 residues.